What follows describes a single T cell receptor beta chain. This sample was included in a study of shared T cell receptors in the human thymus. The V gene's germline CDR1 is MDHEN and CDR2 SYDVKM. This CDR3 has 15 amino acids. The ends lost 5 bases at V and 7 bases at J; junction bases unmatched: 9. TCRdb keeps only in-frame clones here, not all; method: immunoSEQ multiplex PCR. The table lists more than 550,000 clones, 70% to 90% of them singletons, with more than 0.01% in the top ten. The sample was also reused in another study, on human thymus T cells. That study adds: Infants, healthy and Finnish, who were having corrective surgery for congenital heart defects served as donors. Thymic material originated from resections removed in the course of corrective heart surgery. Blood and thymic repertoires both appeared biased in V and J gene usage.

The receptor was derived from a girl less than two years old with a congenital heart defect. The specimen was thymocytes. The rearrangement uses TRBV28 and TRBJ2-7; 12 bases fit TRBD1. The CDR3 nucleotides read TGTGCCAGCAGTCCAGGGACAGGGGGCATTGGGGAGCAGTACTTC. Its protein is CASSPGTGGIGEQYF.